A single sample is the source of the 21 T cell receptor beta chains below, sequenced in a study of CD8+CD57+ T cells in acquired aplastic anemia. Patients chosen for sequencing had CD8+CD57+ cells that had expanded, as shown by flow cytometry. CDR3 and TCR beta VDJ profiling relied on genomic DNA as the template. Each CDR3 protein is one row after TCRdb ran MiXCR on the reads. The repertoire holds under 200,000 distinct CDR3 sequences, with over 40% as singletons. The sequencing input was sorted CD4+, CD8+, or CD8+CD57+ T cells (not recorded which) from PBMCs. Receptor source: a human donor with aplastic anemia.

The J gene is TRBJ1-6, the V gene TRBV24-1; D ambiguous. The germline V and J ends were trimmed by 9 bases and 7 bases, with 24 bases remaining between them. Germline assignment: CDR1 KGHDR and CDR2 SFDVKD. There are 17 residues in the CDR3. The CDR3 loop reads CATVSRGRREANSPLHF. DNA for the CDR3: TGTGCCACCGTCTCACGTGGGAGGAGAGAGGCAAATTCACCCCTCCACTTT.

This clonotype showed up many times. V usage is TRBV19 and J usage is TRBJ1-2, with TRBD1 as a possible D gene (5 bases). CDR3 length: 16 amino acids. The V gene's germline CDR1 is LNHDA and CDR2 SQIVND (reference sequence). Trimming cost V 3 bases and J 8 bases, with 22 bases left between them. The CDR3 DNA reads as TGTGCCAGTAGTATGGGGCCGGCCAGGGACCACCCCGGCTACACCTTC. Protein: CASSMGPARDHPGYTF.

This chain uses TRBV24-1 with TRBJ1-5, with 8 bases that match TRBD1. The V segment lost 4 bases and the J segment 3 bases; nucleotides outside the gene matches: 7. This CDR3 is 16 amino acids long. Germline CDR1 KGHDR, CDR2 SFDVKD. CDR3 amino acids: CATSESQGGANQPQHF. CDR3 coding DNA: TGTGCCACCAGTGAGTCACAGGGGGGAGCCAATCAGCCCCAGCATTTT.

This clonotype was counted a single time. This rearrangement joins TRBV11-1 to TRBJ2-7; D gene ambiguous. Trimming took 1 base from V and 0 from J, leaving 13 bases between them. CDR3 length equals 16 residues. Germline V CDR1 and CDR2: SGHAT, FQDESV (reference sequence). The CDR3 reads CASSLDYPGSSYEQYF. The CDR3 DNA reads TGTGCCAGCAGCTTAGATTACCCAGGTAGCTCCTACGAGCAGTACTTC.

The chain combines TRBV20-1 with TRBJ2-3; D is perhaps TRBD1 (5 bases). CDR3 length: 16 amino acids. Germline V gene sequence: CDR1 DFQATT, CDR2 SNEGSKA (reference sequence). With 0 bases removed from V and 0 bases from J, the gap between germline ends came to 13 bases. In DNA form, the CDR3 reads TGCAGTGCTAGAGATTTAAGTTACAGGAGCACAGATACGCAGTATTTT. Protein: CSARDLSYRSTDTQYF.

V and J are TRBV7-8 and TRBJ2-7, with D perhaps TRBD2 (5 bases). Trimming left V 0 bases short and J 2 bases short, with 17 bases between. CDR3 size: 17 residues. Germline V gene data show CDR1 as SGHVS and CDR2 as FQNEAQ. CDR3 amino acids: CASSLAGLEPDTYEQYF. CDR3 in DNA: TGTGCCAGCAGCTTAGCTGGACTCGAACCAGACACCTACGAGCAGTACTTC.

The chain is built from TRBV19 and TRBJ2-5, with a weak D call TRBD1 (5 bases). V lost 3 bases to trimming and J lost 1 base, with 9 bases between them. The germline CDR1 and CDR2 sequences are LNHDA and SQIVND (reference sequence). The CDR3 consists of 14 residues. The CDR3 is CASSMFGAQETQYF. The CDR3 region has the DNA TGTGCCAGTAGTATGTTTGGGGCCCAAGAGACCCAGTACTTC. Filled out from reference TRBV19 and TRBJ2-5, the complete variable domain reads DGGITQSPKYLFRKEGQNVTLSCEQNLNHDAMYWYRQDPGQGLRLIYYSQIVNDFQKGDIAEGYSVSREKKESFPLTVTSAQKNPTAFYLCASSMFGAQETQYFGPGTRLLVL.

The gene calls are TRBV6-1 and TRBJ1-2, with TRBD1 as a possible D gene (5 bases). Between the trimmed V and J ends, which lost 0 bases and 4 bases, there was a span of 12 bases. CDR3 length equals 15 residues. Per germline, CDR1 MNHNS and CDR2 SASEGT. Here the CDR3 reads CASSEAIGEGYGYTF. In DNA form, the CDR3 reads TGTGCCAGCAGTGAAGCGATAGGGGAGGGCTATGGCTACACCTTC.

The chain couples TRBV4-3 to TRBJ1-6; D unclear. V was clipped by 1 base and J by 0 bases, with 4 bases between them. The germline V gene has CDR1 LGHNA and CDR2 YSLEER. CDR3 length equals 15 residues. The CDR3 loop is CASSQAYSYNSPLHF. CDR3 DNA: TGCGCCAGCAGCCAAGCCTACTCCTATAATTCACCCCTCCACTTT.

V and J are TRBV5-1 and TRBJ1-2; D unclear. Trimming left V 0 bases short and J 6 bases short, with 6 bases between. The CDR3 is made up of 12 amino acids. CDR1 SGHRS and CDR2 YFSETQ come from the germline V gene. CDR3 nucleotide sequence: TGCGCCAGCAGCTTGGCCCTTCATGGCTACACCTTC. The encoded protein is CASSLALHGYTF.

This clonotype was picked up many times. The rearrangement joins TRBV12-3 or TRBV12-4 to TRBJ2-7; tentative D call: TRBD1 (5 bases). V shed 2 bases and J shed 6 bases, with 11 bases lying between them. The CDR3 is made up of 13 amino acids. DNA of the CDR3: TGTGCCAGCAGTTTAACAGGCCGAGGCGAGCAGTACTTC. It codes for CASSLTGRGEQYF.

As to this clonotype: Lacking the conserved final phenylalanine or tryptophan, this CDR3 likely reflects a read error. The chain couples TRBV5-4 to TRBJ2-5; TRBD2 matches 7 bases. The CDR3 runs 15 residues. V lost 4 bases, J lost 4 bases, and 10 bases stayed unmatched. Germline V gene sequence: CDR1 SGHNT, CDR2 YYREEE (reference sequence). For the CDR3, the DNA is TGTGCCAGCAGCGGGGGGAGGGTAGTGTCAGAGACCCAGTACTAC. This codes for CASSGGRVVSETQYY.

In this sample, this clonotype turned up a few times. The rearrangement links TRBV29-1 to TRBJ2-7, with 8 bases aligning to TRBD1. V dropped 5 bases and J dropped 3; count of bases not matched to a gene: 12. The germline gives CDR1 SQVTM, CDR2 ANQGSEA. This CDR3 has 15 residues. DNA for the CDR3: TGCAGCGTTAACTTAGGGCAGGGGGCGGGCTACGAGCAGTACTTC. The encoded protein is CSVNLGQGAGYEQYF.

V and J are TRBV10-3 and TRBJ2-1, with 10 positions matching TRBD2. Unmatched junction bases numbered 6, after V lost 1 base and J lost 0 bases. The CDR3 length is 18 residues. CDR1 and CDR2 (germline): ENHRY, SYGVKD. CDR3 DNA sequence: TGTGCCATCAGTGAGTTGGTTAGCGGGAGGAGCTCCTACAATGAGCAGTTCTTC. This gives the protein CAISELVSGRSSYNEQFF.

The rearrangement uses TRBV2 and TRBJ1-1, with D possibly being TRBD1 (5 bases). V was clipped by 5 bases and J by 3 bases, with 16 bases between them. The CDR3 loop spans 15 amino acids. CDR1 is SNHLY, CDR2 FYNNEI, per germline. The CDR3 DNA is TGTGCCAGCAGTTTATTAGGGGTCGGGGACACTGAAGCTTTCTTT. Its protein product is CASSLLGVGDTEAFF.

Concerning this clonotype itself: Compared with germline, one end of the junction differs, possibly owing to a read error. The rearrangement joins TRBV5-1 to TRBJ2-5; D perhaps matches TRBD1 (5 bases). Germline loops: CDR1 SGHRS, CDR2 YFSETQ. This CDR3 is 12 amino acids long. This CDR3 is CANSLAGETQYF. CDR3 DNA sequence: TGCGCCAACAGCTTGGCAGGGGAGACCCAGTACTTC.

The chain joins TRBV20-1 to TRBJ2-3; D is tentatively TRBD1 or TRBD2 (5 bases each). There are 13 residues in the CDR3. Germline V gene sequence: CDR1 DFQATT, CDR2 SNEGSKA (reference sequence). V dropped 7 bases and J dropped 1 base, with 12 bases sitting between them. The DNA of the CDR3 is TGCAGTGTGAGGGGTGCACGCACAGATACGCAGTATTTT. Amino acids: CSVRGARTDTQYF.

This clonotype was picked up a small number of times. The genes are TRBV27 and TRBJ1-4; D is unclear. Deletions cut 0 bases from V and 4 bases from J, with 9 bases between. The CDR3 totals 15 residues. Germline assignment: CDR1 MNHEY and CDR2 SMNVEV (reference sequence). DNA of the CDR3: TGTGCCAGCAGTTTATCGCCTCAGTTTAATGAAAAACTGTTTTTT. Translated: CASSLSPQFNEKLFF.

This clonotype was counted between two and nine times. The chain employs TRBV25-1 and TRBJ2-3, with D perhaps being TRBD1 or TRBD2 (6 bases each). The V gene's germline CDR1 is MGHDK and CDR2 SYGVNS. The CDR3 loop spans 16 amino acids. Trimming stripped 6 bases from V and 2 bases from J, with 18 bases between. CDR3 sequence (DNA): TGTGCCAGCAGAGGTCAGGGGCGGGGAGACACAGATACGCAGTATTTT. Translating gives CASRGQGRGDTDTQYF.

Notes on this clonotype: A much larger clonotype is one base distant, so this may be a read error. The chain combines TRBV7-9 with TRBJ1-1; TRBD1 matches at 11 bases. The CDR3 is 15 amino acids. Germline V CDR1 and CDR2: SEHNR, FQNEAQ (reference sequence). The DNA for the CDR3 is TGTGCCAGCACCCCTAGGGACAGGGGGAACACTGGAGCTTTCTTT. As protein: CASTPRDRGNTGAFF.

The chain combines TRBV28 with TRBJ2-7, with 10 positions matching TRBD1. Trimming removed 7 bases from V and 5 bases from J; junction bases left unmatched: 11. Germline loops: CDR1 MDHEN, CDR2 SYDVKM. This CDR3 is 15 amino acids long. CDR3 protein: CASTVAGTGADEQYF. The CDR3 DNA is TGTGCCAGCACCGTAGCGGGGACAGGGGCAGACGAGCAGTACTTC.